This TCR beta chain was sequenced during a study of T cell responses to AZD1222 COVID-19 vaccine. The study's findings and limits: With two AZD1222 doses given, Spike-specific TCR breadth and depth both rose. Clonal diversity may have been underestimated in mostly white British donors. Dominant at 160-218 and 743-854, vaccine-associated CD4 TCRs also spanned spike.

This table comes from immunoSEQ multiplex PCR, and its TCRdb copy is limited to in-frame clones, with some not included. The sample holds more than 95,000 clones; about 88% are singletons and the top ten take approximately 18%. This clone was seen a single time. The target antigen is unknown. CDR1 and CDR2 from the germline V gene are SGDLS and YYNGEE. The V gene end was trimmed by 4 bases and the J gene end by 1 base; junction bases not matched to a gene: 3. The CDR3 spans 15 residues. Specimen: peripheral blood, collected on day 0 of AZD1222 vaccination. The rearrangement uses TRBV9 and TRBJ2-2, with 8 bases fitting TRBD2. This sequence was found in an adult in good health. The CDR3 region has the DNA TGTGCCAGCAGCCTTAGCGGGGTGAACACCGGGGAGCTGTTTTTT. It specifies CASSLSGVNTGELFF.